The rows below give T cell receptor beta chains drawn from one sample of a study of early stage breast cancer tumors. The table came from immunoSEQ multiplex PCR; TCRdb's copy has only in-frame clones and leaves some out. Among around 30,000 clones listed, around 67% were seen once. Sequencing was done on a sample of breast tumor tissue. The receptors were sampled from a young adult with breast cancer. Both conserved end residues are part of each CDR3. The order of the fields is J gene, clone size, CDR3 length, D gene, V gene, CDR3 DNA, CDR3 protein. The D gene is left open where the match is weak. Clone size, where shown, is once, few, many, or a class for clones that have expanded.

J gene: TRBJ2-7; clone size: few; CDR3 length: 15; D gene: -; V gene: TRBV14; CDR3 DNA: TGTGCCAGCAGCCTCATGGAGGGGGTTGCCTACGAGCAGTACTTC; CDR3 protein: CASSLMEGVAYEQYF
J gene: TRBJ1-1; clone size: -; CDR3 length: 15; D gene: -; V gene: TRBV5-1; CDR3 DNA: TGCGCCAGCAGCTTTTCCGGGGCGAGAGGGACTGAAGCTTTCTTT; CDR3 protein: CASSFSGARGTEAFF
J gene: TRBJ1-6; clone size: -; CDR3 length: 14; D gene: -; V gene: TRBV13; CDR3 DNA: TGTGCCAGCAGCCACGGGGACTCTAATTCACCCCTCCACTTT; CDR3 protein: CASSHGDSNSPLHF
J gene: TRBJ1-2; clone size: -; CDR3 length: 14; D gene: -; V gene: TRBV13; CDR3 DNA: TGTGCCAGCAGCCGTGGACGGCCGGTCTATGGCTACACCTTC; CDR3 protein: CASSRGRPVYGYTF
J gene: TRBJ1-5; clone size: -; CDR3 length: 15; D gene: -; V gene: TRBV7-2; CDR3 DNA: TGTGCCAGCAGCTTTCAGGACCGTCTGAATCAGCCCCAGCATTTT; CDR3 protein: CASSFQDRLNQPQHF
J gene: TRBJ2-1; clone size: -; CDR3 length: 15; D gene: -; V gene: TRBV18; CDR3 DNA: TGTGCCAGCTCACCACCGGTTTCGGGGGCCACTGAGCAGTTCTTC; CDR3 protein: CASSPPVSGATEQFF
J gene: TRBJ2-5; clone size: -; CDR3 length: 17; D gene: -; V gene: TRBV5-1; CDR3 DNA: TGCGCCAGCAGCTTGGGGTTGAAGAGTCACGGGGAAGAGACCCAGTACTTC; CDR3 protein: CASSLGLKSHGEETQYF
J gene: TRBJ1-5; clone size: few; CDR3 length: 13; D gene: TRBD1; V gene: TRBV6-5; CDR3 DNA: TGTGCCAGCAGTGCGGTCAGGGGGCAGCCCCAGCATTTT; CDR3 protein: CASSAVRGQPQHF
J gene: TRBJ2-5; clone size: -; CDR3 length: 11; D gene: -; V gene: TRBV11-2; CDR3 DNA: TGTGCCAGCAGCCCCGGCGAGACCCAGTACTTC; CDR3 protein: CASSPGETQYF
J gene: TRBJ2-7; clone size: -; CDR3 length: 14; D gene: -; V gene: TRBV6-6; CDR3 DNA: TGTGCCAGCATTTTTTCGAGGGAGGACTACGAGCAGTACTTC; CDR3 protein: CASIFSREDYEQYF
J gene: TRBJ1-3; clone size: -; CDR3 length: 12; D gene: -; V gene: TRBV6-6; CDR3 DNA: TGTGCCACCGGGAGCTCCGGAAACACCATATATTTT; CDR3 protein: CATGSSGNTIYF
J gene: TRBJ2-5; clone size: -; CDR3 length: 11; D gene: -; V gene: TRBV9; CDR3 DNA: TGTGCCAGCAGCGCTAAAGAGACCCAGTACTTC; CDR3 protein: CASSAKETQYF
J gene: TRBJ2-7; clone size: -; CDR3 length: 16; D gene: -; V gene: TRBV4-3; CDR3 DNA: TGCGCCAGCAGCCATTCGGGGGGCAGGGGGTTTCTCGAGCAGTACTTC; CDR3 protein: CASSHSGGRGFLEQYF
J gene: TRBJ2-7; clone size: few; CDR3 length: 14; D gene: TRBD1; V gene: TRBV2; CDR3 DNA: TGTGCCAGCAGTGCCGGACAGGGGGCTGTCGAGCAGTACTTC; CDR3 protein: CASSAGQGAVEQYF
J gene: TRBJ2-7; clone size: once; CDR3 length: 13; D gene: -; V gene: TRBV11-2; CDR3 DNA: TGTGCCAGCAGCTTTAACCGGGACTACGAGCAGTACTTC; CDR3 protein: CASSFNRDYEQYF
J gene: TRBJ1-2; clone size: few; CDR3 length: 14; D gene: -; V gene: TRBV10-1; CDR3 DNA: TGCGCCAGCAGTCCCTCCGGAGGGTTCCATGGCTACACCTTC; CDR3 protein: CASSPSGGFHGYTF
J gene: TRBJ1-3; clone size: -; CDR3 length: 13; D gene: -; V gene: TRBV2; CDR3 DNA: TGTGCCAGCAGTTTCCCCTTTGAGGACACCATATATTTT; CDR3 protein: CASSFPFEDTIYF
J gene: TRBJ1-2; clone size: -; CDR3 length: 14; D gene: -; V gene: TRBV29-1; CDR3 DNA: TGCAGCGTGGTTTCTGACAGGCGAGATAGGGGCTACACCTTC; CDR3 protein: CSVVSDRRDRGYTF